This is a list of T cell receptor beta chains from one sample in a study of tumor-infiltrating lymphocytes in primary liver carcinoma. TCRdb independently ran MiXCR on the multiplex PCR reads; one entry per CDR3 protein. The data hold 100,000 or so distinct CDR3 sequences, with more than 60% observed a single time. Sequenced input: liver tumor tissue from sampling region 5. The receptor set was obtained from a woman aged 60-70 years with primary liver carcinoma and hepatitis B virus infection. Both conserved end residues are trimmed from each CDR3. Clone size, where shown, is once, few, many, or a class for clones that have expanded.

abundance: NA; j_gene: TRBJ1-1; v_gene: TRBV4-2; CDR3aa: ASSPSEGRGGTEAL
abundance: few; j_gene: TRBJ2-1; v_gene: TRBV5-1; CDR3aa: ASSLGTGVFNEQF
abundance: many; j_gene: TRBJ2-1; v_gene: TRBV12-3/TRBV12-4; CDR3aa: ASILGGIYNEQF
abundance: many; j_gene: TRBJ2-2; v_gene: TRBV5-1; CDR3aa: ASSLGTGLAIRGELF
abundance: NA; j_gene: TRBJ1-2; v_gene: TRBV29-1; CDR3aa: SGAPGHYGYT
abundance: many; j_gene: TRBJ1-6; v_gene: TRBV12-3/TRBV12-4; CDR3aa: ASSLGGRYSPLH
abundance: NA; j_gene: TRBJ1-1; v_gene: TRBV11-3; CDR3aa: ASSFRIVNTEAF
abundance: NA; j_gene: TRBJ2-7; v_gene: TRBV11-3; CDR3aa: ASSLSRQEHEQY
abundance: many; j_gene: TRBJ1-3; v_gene: TRBV29-1; CDR3aa: SAPGQTTIY
abundance: NA; j_gene: TRBJ2-3; v_gene: TRBV11-2; CDR3aa: ASSLVGPATSTDTRY
abundance: many; j_gene: TRBJ2-1; v_gene: TRBV6-1; CDR3aa: ASGREAGDYNEQF